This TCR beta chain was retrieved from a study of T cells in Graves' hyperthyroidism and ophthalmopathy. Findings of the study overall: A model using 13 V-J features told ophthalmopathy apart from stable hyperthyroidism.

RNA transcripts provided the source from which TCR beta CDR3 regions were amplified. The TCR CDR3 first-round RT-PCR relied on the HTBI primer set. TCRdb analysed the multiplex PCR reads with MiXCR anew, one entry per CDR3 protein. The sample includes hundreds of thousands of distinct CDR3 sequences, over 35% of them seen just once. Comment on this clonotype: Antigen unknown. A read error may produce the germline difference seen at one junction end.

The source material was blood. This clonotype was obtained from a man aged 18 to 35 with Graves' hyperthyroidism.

CDR3 DNA sequence: TGTGCCAGCAGTGAAGGACTAGCGGGAGTGCTATTATTT. It yields the protein CASSEGLAGVLLF. This chain joins TRBV2 and TRBJ2-3, with 12 bases lining up with TRBD2. Germline CDR1 is SNHLY and CDR2 is FYNNEI. CDR3 length equals 13 residues.